A selection of T cell receptor beta chains follows, all from one sample in a study of blood T cell repertoires in COVID-19. Repertoires were generated with immunoSEQ multiplex PCR, while TCRdb's copy carries only in-frame clones and drops some. The sample lists 140,000 to 150,000 clones, over 80% occurring once. The sample consisted of peripheral blood. These receptors came from an older man with acute or convalescent COVID-19. Each CDR3 is given with its conserved first and last residue. The D gene is left open where the match is weak. Clone size, where shown, is once, few, many, or a class for clones that have expanded.

TRBV2	TRBJ1-5	.	TRBD1	CASSPWTGDQHF	TGTGCCAGCAGTCCTTGGACAGGAGACCAGCATTTT
TRBV7-2	TRBJ1-6	.	.	CASSLLSGPNSPLHF	TGTGCCAGCAGCTTACTCAGCGGGCCGAATTCACCCCTCCACTTT
TRBV28	TRBJ2-5	.	TRBD2	CASRPFKAGGRETQYF	TGTGCCAGCAGGCCGTTTAAGGCGGGGGGCCGAGAGACCCAGTACTTC
TRBV4-1	TRBJ2-3	.	TRBD2	CASGTSGGKYF	TGCGCCAGCGGCACTAGCGGGGGGAAGTATTTT
TRBV7-9	TRBJ1-1	.	.	CASSLAWRGNTEAFF	TGTGCCAGCAGCTTAGCGTGGAGGGGTAACACTGAAGCTTTCTTT
TRBV28	TRBJ1-2	.	.	CASSSTGIRGYTF	TGTGCCAGCAGTTCGACAGGTATCCGTGGCTACACCTTC
TRBV5-1	TRBJ2-7	.	TRBD2	CARARGGEPYEQYF	TGCGCCCGGGCCCGCGGGGGGGAACCGTACGAGCAGTACTTC
TRBV28	TRBJ1-5	few	.	CASRGQAGGQPQHF	TGTGCCAGCAGAGGGCAGGCGGGGGGTCAGCCCCAGCATTTT
TRBV6-5	TRBJ2-7	.	TRBD1	CASSYATGSYEQYF	TGTGCCAGCAGTTACGCGACAGGGTCCTACGAGCAGTACTTC
TRBV18	TRBJ2-7	.	TRBD2	CASSGGGGYSYEQYF	TGTGCCAGCTCGGGGGGGGGAGGCTACTCCTACGAGCAGTACTTC
TRBV3-1/TRBV3-2	TRBJ1-3	.	.	CASSQESRGNTIYF	TGTGCCAGCAGCCAAGAGTCTCGGGGGAACACCATATATTTT
TRBV2	TRBJ2-2	.	TRBD1	CASSVQTGSSTGELFF	TGTGCCAGCAGTGTCCAGACAGGGTCGAGCACCGGGGAGCTGTTTTTT
TRBV3-1/TRBV3-2	TRBJ2-1	.	.	CASSQISRVPEQFF	TGTGCCAGCAGCCAGATATCCCGGGTCCCGGAGCAGTTCTTC
TRBV28	TRBJ1-2	.	.	CASSLRANPGKNYGYTF	TGTGCCAGCAGTTTAAGAGCCAACCCAGGGAAAAACTATGGCTACACCTTC
TRBV3-1/TRBV3-2	TRBJ1-5	once	.	CASSQGGVGFRQPQHF	TGTGCCAGCAGCCAAGGGGGCGTAGGGTTTCGACAGCCCCAGCATTTT
TRBV19	TRBJ2-3	.	.	CASTDRASTDTQYF	TGTGCCAGCACAGACAGAGCTAGCACAGATACGCAGTATTTT
TRBV6-5	TRBJ2-4	.	.	CASRKTGQNIQYF	TGTGCCAGCAGGAAGACAGGACAAAACATTCAGTACTTC
TRBV7-2	TRBJ2-3	.	.	CASSLYVGAPDTQYF	TGTGCCAGCAGCCTTTATGTTGGGGCCCCAGATACGCAGTATTTT
TRBV10-1	TRBJ2-1	.	.	CASRPEGGGNEQFF	TGCGCCAGCAGGCCGGAGGGAGGGGGGAATGAGCAGTTCTTC
TRBV5-1	TRBJ2-7	.	TRBD1	CASSLEGALYEQYF	TGCGCCAGCAGCTTGGAGGGGGCGTTGTACGAGCAGTACTTC
TRBV7-3	TRBJ1-2	.	.	CASSLDPTGVYGYTF	TGTGCCAGCAGCTTAGATCCCACAGGCGTCTATGGCTACACCTTC
TRBV12-3/TRBV12-4	TRBJ2-1	.	.	CASSLVGGEQFF	TGTGCCAGCAGTTTAGTAGGGGGTGAGCAGTTCTTC
TRBV5-1	TRBJ1-4	once	.	CASSTTPTGSNEKLFF	TGCGCCAGCAGCACTACACCGACAGGTTCCAATGAAAAACTGTTTTTT
TRBV19	TRBJ1-3	once	.	CASSMFNPGNTIYF	TGTGCCAGTAGTATGTTTAATCCTGGAAACACCATATATTTT
TRBV9	TRBJ2-4	.	.	CASSVGSSGLSIQYF	TGTGCCAGCAGCGTAGGATCATCGGGGTTGAGCATTCAGTACTTC
TRBV10-1	TRBJ1-3	.	TRBD1	CASSPLDRGVSGNTIYF	TGCGCCAGCAGCCCGCTGGACAGGGGAGTCTCCGGAAACACCATATATTTT
TRBV11-3	TRBJ2-1	.	.	CASSLDGGAFYNEQFF	TGTGCCAGCAGCTTAGACGGCGGGGCGTTCTACAATGAGCAGTTCTTC
TRBV6-1	TRBJ2-7	.	.	CASSEALRSRGGEQYF	TGTGCCAGCAGTGAAGCGCTTCGCAGCAGAGGGGGCGAGCAGTACTTC
TRBV5-5	TRBJ1-4	.	.	CASSWGGFGNEKLFF	TGTGCCAGCAGCTGGGGGGGCTTCGGGAATGAAAAACTGTTTTTT
TRBV15	TRBJ2-7	.	TRBD2	CATSRVLVAGLAGYEQYF	TGTGCCACCAGCAGAGTCCTTGTGGCTGGACTAGCGGGCTACGAGCAGTACTTC
TRBV5-1	TRBJ1-1	.	TRBD1	CASSSQGATEAFF	TGCGCCAGCAGCTCGCAGGGGGCGACTGAAGCTTTCTTT
TRBV28	TRBJ1-1	.	TRBD1	CASSTPSTGMNTEAFF	TGTGCCAGCAGTACCCCATCGACAGGGATGAACACTGAAGCTTTCTTT
TRBV7-9	TRBJ2-1	few	TRBD2	CASSLEWWSGRGELDEQFF	TGTGCCAGCAGCTTAGAATGGTGGAGCGGGAGAGGAGAACTTGATGAGCAGTTCTTC
TRBV15	TRBJ2-1	.	TRBD2	CATSRDSSGRADEQFF	TGTGCCACCAGCAGAGATAGTAGCGGGAGGGCTGATGAGCAGTTCTTC
TRBV4-1	TRBJ1-6	.	.	CASSQDTSSYNSPLHF	TGCGCCAGCAGCCAAGATACCAGCTCCTATAATTCACCCCTCCACTTT
TRBV11-2	TRBJ2-7	few	.	CASSNQGGTTLYEQYF	TGTGCCAGCAGTAACCAAGGAGGGACGACCCTTTACGAGCAGTACTTC
TRBV7-9	TRBJ2-7	.	.	CASSLSPPYEQYF	TGTGCCAGCAGCTTAAGCCCTCCCTACGAGCAGTACTTC
TRBV6-6	TRBJ1-4	.	TRBD1	CASSYGTGNEKLFF	TGTGCCAGCAGTTATGGGACAGGGAACGAAAAACTGTTTTTT
TRBV6-5	TRBJ1-4	.	TRBD1	CASKEDRGHEKLFF	TGTGCCAGCAAGGAAGACAGGGGGCATGAAAAACTGTTTTTT
TRBV2	TRBJ1-4	.	TRBD1	CASTRVQGATNEKLFF	TGTGCCAGCACCCGGGTCCAGGGGGCAACTAATGAAAAACTGTTTTTT